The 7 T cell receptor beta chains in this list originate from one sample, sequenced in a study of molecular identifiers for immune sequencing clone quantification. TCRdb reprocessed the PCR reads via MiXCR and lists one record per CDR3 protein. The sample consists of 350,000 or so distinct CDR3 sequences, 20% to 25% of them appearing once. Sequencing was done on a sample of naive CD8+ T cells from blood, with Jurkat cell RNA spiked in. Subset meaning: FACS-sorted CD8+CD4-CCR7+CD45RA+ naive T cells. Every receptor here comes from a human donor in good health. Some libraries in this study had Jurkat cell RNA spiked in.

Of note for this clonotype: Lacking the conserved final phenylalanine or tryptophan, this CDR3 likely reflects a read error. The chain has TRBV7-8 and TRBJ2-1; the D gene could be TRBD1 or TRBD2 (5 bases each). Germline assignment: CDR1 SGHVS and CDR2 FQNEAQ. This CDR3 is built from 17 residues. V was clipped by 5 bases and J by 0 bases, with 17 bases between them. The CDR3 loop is CASSPPRGQSSYNEQFL. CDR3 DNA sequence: TGTGCCAGCAGCCCCCCCCGGGGCCAGAGCTCCTACAATGAGCAGTTCCTC.

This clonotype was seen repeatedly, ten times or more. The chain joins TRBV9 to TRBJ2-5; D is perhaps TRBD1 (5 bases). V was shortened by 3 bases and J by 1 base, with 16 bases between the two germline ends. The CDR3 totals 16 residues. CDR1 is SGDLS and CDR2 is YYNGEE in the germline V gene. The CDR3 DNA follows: TGTGCCAGCAGCGAGGGGTACTCCCTCCTCCAAGAGACCCAGTACTTC. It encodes CASSEGYSLLQETQYF. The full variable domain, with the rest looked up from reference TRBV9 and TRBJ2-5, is DSGVTQTPKHLITATGQRVTLRCSPRSGDLSVYWYQQSLDQGLQFLIQYYNGEERAKGNILERFSAQQFPDLHSELNLSSLELGDSALYFCASSEGYSLLQETQYFGPGTRLLVL.

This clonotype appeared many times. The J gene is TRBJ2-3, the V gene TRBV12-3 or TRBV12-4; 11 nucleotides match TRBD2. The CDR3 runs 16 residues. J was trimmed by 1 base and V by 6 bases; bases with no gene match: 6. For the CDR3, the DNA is TGTGCCAGCAGCTCACTAGCGGGGGACCGCACAGATACGCAGTATTTT. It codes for CASSSLAGDRTDTQYF.

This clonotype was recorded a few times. The CDR3 DNA is TGTGCCAGCAGTTACCCCGAGCCCGGGACAGGCCTTATTCAGTACTTC. Its protein product is CASSYPEPGTGLIQYF. The rearrangement joins TRBV6-2 or TRBV6-3 to TRBJ2-4, with TRBD1 matching over 8 bases. Unmatched junction bases numbered 13, after V lost 2 bases and J lost 10 bases. Germline loops: CDR1 MNHEY, CDR2 SVGEGT. The CDR3 is 16 amino acids.

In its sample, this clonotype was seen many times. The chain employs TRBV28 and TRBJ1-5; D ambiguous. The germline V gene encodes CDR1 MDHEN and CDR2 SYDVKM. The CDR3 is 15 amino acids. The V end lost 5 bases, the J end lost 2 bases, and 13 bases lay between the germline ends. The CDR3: CASSNVVQGNQPQHF. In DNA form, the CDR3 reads TGTGCCAGCAGTAACGTCGTTCAAGGCAATCAGCCCCAGCATTTT.

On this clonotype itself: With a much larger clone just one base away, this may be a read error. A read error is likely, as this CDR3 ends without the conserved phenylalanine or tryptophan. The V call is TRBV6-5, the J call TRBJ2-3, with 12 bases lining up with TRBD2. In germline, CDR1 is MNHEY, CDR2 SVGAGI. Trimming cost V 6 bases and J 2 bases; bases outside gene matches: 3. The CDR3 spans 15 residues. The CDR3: CASRGTSGPTDTQYS. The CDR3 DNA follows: TGTGCCAGCAGGGGGACTAGCGGGCCCACAGATACGCAGTATTCT.

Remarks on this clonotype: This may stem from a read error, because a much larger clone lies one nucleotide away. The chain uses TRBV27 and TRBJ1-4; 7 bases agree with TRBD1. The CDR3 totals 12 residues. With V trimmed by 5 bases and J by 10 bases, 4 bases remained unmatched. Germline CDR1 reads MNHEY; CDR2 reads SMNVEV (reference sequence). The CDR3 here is CASSPPGGKLFF. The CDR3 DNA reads TGTGCCAGCAGTCCACCAGGGGGAAAACTGTTTTTT.